The clone carrying this T cell receptor (beta chain) was seen at least ten times. The data derive from a study of regulatory T cells in long-lasting Graves disease. The V gene's germline CDR1 is SGHNT and CDR2 YENEEA. V lost 3 bases and J lost 3, with 14 bases in between. The CDR3 runs 15 residues. For TCR beta, libraries came from iRepertoire HTBI primers and Arm-PCR of CDR3 regions. TCRdb ran MiXCR on the multiplex PCR reads and lists one entry per CDR3 protein. This table has hundreds of thousands of distinct CDR3 sequences, approximately 12% appearing once. Described time point: newly diagnosed GD, antithyroid drugs for less than 3 months. After RNA was extracted from PBMCs, the TCR library was made from it. This sample also belongs to another study, concerning T cells in Graves' hyperthyroidism and ophthalmopathy.

The TCR originated in a woman aged 25 to 39 with Graves disease. Sequenced here: peripheral blood mononuclear cells (PBMCs), sampled at new diagnosis, from a patient treated with antithyroid drugs. The gene calls are TRBV11-3 and TRBJ1-1; no definite D call. The CDR3 DNA sequence: TGTGCCAGCAGCTTCCGGCCGGACCGCCACACTGAAGCTTTCTTT. Protein: CASSFRPDRHTEAFF.